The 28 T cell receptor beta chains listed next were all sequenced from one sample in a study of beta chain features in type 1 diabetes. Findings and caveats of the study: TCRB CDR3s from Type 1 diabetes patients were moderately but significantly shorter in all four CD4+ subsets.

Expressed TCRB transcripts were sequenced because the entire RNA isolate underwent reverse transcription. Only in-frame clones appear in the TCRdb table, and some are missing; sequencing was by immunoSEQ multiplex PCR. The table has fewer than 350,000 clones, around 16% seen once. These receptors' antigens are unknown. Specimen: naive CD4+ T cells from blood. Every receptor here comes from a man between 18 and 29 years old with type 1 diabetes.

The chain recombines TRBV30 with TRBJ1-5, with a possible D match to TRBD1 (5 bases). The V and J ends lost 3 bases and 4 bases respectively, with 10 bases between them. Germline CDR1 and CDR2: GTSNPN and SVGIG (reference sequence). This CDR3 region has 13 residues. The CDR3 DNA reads TGTGCCTGGAGCCAAAGGGGAAATCAGCCCCAGCATTTT. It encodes CAWSQRGNQPQHF.

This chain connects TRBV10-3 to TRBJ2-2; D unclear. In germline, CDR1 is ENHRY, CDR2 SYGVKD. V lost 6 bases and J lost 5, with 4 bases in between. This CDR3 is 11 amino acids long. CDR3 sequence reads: CAIRRTGELFF. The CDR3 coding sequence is TGTGCCATCAGGCGGACCGGGGAGCTGTTTTTT.

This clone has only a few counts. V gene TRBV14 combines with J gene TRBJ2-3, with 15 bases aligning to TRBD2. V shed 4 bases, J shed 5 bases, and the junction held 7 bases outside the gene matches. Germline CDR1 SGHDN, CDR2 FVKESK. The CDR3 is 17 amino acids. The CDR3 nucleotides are TGTGCCAGCAGCCGGGGACTAGCGGGAGGAGGTGAAGATACGCAGTATTTT. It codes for CASSRGLAGGGEDTQYF.

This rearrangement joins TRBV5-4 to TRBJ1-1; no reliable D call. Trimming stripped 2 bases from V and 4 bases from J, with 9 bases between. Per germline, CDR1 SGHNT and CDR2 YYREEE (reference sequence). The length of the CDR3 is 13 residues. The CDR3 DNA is TGTGCCAGCAGCTTAAGGCGCGGCACTGAAGCTTTCTTT. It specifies CASSLRRGTEAFF.

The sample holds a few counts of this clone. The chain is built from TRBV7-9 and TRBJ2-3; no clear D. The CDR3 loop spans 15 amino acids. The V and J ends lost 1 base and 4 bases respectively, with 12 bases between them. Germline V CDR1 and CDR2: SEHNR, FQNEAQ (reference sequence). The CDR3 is CASSLVGPQADTQYF. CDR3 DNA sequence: TGTGCCAGCAGCTTAGTTGGGCCGCAAGCAGATACGCAGTATTTT.

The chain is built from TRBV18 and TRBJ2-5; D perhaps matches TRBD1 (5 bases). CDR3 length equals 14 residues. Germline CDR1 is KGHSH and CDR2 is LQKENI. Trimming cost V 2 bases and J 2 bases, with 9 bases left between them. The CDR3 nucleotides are TGTGCCAGCTCACCAGGGGCAGTTCAAGAGACCCAGTACTTC. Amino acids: CASSPGAVQETQYF.

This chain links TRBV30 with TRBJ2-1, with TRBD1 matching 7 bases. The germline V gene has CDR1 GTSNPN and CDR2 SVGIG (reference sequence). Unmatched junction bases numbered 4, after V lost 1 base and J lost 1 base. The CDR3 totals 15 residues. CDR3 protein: CAWSAGQNSYNEQFF. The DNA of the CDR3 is TGTGCCTGGAGTGCGGGACAGAATTCCTACAATGAGCAGTTCTTC.

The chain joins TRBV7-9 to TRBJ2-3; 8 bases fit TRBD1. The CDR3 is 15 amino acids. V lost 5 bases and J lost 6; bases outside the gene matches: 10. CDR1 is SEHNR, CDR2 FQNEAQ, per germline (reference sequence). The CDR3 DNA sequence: TGTGCCAGCAGCACCGGACAGGGATTAACGGATACGCAGTATTTT. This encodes CASSTGQGLTDTQYF. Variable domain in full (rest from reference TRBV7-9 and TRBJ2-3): DTGVSQNPRHKITKRGQNVTFRCDPISEHNRLYWYRQTLGQGPEFLTYFQNEAQLEKSRLLSDRFSAERPKGSFSTLEIQRTEQGDSAMYLCASSTGQGLTDTQYFGPGTRLTVL.

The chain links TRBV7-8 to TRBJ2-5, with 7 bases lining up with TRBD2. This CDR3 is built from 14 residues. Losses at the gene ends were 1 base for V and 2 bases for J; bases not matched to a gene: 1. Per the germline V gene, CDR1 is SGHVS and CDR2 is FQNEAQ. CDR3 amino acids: CASSLGGGQETQYF. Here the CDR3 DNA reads TGTGCCAGCAGCTTAGGGGGGGGGCAAGAGACCCAGTACTTC.

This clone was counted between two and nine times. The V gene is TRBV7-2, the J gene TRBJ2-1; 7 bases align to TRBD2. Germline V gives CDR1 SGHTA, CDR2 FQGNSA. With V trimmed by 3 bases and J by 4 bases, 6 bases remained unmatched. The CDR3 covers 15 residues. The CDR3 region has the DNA TGTGCCAGCAGCTTCATCGAGCGGGGATACAATGAGCAGTTCTTC. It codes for CASSFIERGYNEQFF.

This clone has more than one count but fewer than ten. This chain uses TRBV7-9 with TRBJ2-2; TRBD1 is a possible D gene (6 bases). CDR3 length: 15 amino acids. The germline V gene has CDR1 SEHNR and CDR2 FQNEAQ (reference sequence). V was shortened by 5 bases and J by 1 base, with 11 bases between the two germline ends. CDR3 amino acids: CASSVYRVNTGELFF. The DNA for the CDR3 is TGTGCCAGCAGCGTATACAGGGTGAACACCGGGGAGCTGTTTTTT.

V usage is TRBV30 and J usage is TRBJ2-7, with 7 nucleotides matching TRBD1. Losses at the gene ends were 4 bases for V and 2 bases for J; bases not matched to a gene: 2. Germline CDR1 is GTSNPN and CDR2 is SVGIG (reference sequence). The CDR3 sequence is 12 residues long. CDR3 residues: CAWTGTAYEQYF. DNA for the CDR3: TGTGCCTGGACGGGGACAGCCTACGAGCAGTACTTC.

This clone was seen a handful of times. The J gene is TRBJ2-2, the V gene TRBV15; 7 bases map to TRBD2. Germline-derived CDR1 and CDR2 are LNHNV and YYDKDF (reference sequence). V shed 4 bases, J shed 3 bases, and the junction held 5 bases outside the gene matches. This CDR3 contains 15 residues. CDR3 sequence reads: CATSTQRGDTGELFF. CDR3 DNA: TGTGCCACCAGCACCCAGCGGGGTGACACCGGGGAGCTGTTTTTT.

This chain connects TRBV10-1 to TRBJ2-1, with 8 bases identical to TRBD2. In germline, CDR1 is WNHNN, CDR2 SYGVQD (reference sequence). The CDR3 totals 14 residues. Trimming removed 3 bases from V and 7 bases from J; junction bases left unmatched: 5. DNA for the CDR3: TGCGCCAGCAGTGATGGCGGGAGGAGGAATGAGCAGTTCTTC. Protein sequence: CASSDGGRRNEQFF.

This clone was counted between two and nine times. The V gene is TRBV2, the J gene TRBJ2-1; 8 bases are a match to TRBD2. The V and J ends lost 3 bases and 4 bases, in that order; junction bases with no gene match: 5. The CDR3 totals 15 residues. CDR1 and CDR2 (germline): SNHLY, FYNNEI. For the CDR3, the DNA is TGTGCCAGCAGTGAGAGGGCTAGCGGGTACAATGAGCAGTTCTTC. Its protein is CASSERASGYNEQFF.

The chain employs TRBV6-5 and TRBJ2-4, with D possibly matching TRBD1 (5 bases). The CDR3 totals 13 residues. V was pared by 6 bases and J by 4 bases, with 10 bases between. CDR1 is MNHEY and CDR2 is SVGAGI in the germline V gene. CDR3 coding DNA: TGTGCCAGCAGCGACAGTGATAAAAACATTCAGTACTTC. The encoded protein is CASSDSDKNIQYF.

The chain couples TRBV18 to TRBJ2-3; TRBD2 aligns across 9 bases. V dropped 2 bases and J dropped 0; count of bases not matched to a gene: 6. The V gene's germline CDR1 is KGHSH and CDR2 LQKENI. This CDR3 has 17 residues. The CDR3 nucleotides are TGTGCCAGCTCACCAACCCCTAGCGGGATGAGCACAGATACGCAGTATTTT. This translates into CASSPTPSGMSTDTQYF.

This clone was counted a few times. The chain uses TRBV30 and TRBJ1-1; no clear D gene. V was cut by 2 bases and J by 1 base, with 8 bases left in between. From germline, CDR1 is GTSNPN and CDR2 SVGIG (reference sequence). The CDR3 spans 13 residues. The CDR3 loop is CAWSFEWNTEAFF. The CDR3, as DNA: TGTGCCTGGAGTTTTGAGTGGAACACTGAAGCTTTCTTT.

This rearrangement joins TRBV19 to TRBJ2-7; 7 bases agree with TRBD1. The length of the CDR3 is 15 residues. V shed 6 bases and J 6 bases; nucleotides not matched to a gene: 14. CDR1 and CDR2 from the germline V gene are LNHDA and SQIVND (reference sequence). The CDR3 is CASSPQTWTGSEQYF. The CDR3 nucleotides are TGTGCCAGTAGCCCTCAAACTTGGACAGGCAGCGAGCAGTACTTC. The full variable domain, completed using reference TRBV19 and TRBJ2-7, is DGGITQSPKYLFRKEGQNVTLSCEQNLNHDAMYWYRQDPGQGLRLIYYSQIVNDFQKGDIAEGYSVSREKKESFPLTVTSAQKNPTAFYLCASSPQTWTGSEQYFGPGTRLTVT.

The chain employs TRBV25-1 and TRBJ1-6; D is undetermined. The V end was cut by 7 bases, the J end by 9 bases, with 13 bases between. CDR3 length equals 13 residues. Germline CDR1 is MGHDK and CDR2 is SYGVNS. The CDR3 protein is CASTLARGSPLHF. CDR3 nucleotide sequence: TGTGCCAGCACCCTTGCCCGGGGTTCACCCCTCCACTTT.

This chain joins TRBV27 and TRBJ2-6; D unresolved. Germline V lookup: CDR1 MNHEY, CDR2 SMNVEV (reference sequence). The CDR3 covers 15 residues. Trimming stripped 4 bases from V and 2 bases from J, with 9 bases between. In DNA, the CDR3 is TGTGCCAGCAGTTCCCACAACCCTGGGGCCAACGTCCTGACTTTC. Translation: CASSSHNPGANVLTF.

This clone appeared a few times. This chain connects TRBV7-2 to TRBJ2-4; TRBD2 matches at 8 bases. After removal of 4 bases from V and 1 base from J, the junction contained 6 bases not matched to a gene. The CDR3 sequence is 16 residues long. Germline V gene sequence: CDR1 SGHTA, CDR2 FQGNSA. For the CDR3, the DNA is TGTGCCAGCAGCTACGGACTAGCTATCGCCAAAAACATTCAGTACTTC. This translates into CASSYGLAIAKNIQYF.

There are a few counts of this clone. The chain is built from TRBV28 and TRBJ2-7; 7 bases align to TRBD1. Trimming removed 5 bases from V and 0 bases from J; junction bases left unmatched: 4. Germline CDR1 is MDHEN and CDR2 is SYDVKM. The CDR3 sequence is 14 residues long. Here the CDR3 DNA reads TGTGCCAGCAGTCTGACAGGGCACTCCTACGAGCAGTACTTC. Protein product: CASSLTGHSYEQYF. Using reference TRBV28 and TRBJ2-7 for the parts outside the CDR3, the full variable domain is DVKVTQSSRYLVKRTGEKVFLECVQDMDHENMFWYRQDPGLGLRLIYFSYDVKMKEKGDIPEGYSVSREKKERFSLILESASTNQTSMYLCASSLTGHSYEQYFGPGTRLTVT.

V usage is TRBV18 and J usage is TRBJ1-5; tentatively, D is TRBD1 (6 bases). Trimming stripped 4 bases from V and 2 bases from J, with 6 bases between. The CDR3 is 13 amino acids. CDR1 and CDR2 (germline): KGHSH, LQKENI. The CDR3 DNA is TGTGCCAGCTCACGACAGGGCAATCAGCCCCAGCATTTT. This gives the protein CASSRQGNQPQHF.

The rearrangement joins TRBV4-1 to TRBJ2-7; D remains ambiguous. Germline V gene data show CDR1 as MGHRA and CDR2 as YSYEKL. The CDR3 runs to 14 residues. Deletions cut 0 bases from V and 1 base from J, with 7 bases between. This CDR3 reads CASSQDSRSYEQYF. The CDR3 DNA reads TGCGCCAGCAGCCAAGATTCCAGGTCCTACGAGCAGTACTTC.

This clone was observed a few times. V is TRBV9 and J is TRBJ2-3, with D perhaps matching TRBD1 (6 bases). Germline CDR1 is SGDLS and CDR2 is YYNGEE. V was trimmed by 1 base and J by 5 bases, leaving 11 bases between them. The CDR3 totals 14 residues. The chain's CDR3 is CASSVTDRQDTQYF. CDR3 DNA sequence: TGTGCCAGCAGCGTAACCGACAGGCAAGATACGCAGTATTTT.

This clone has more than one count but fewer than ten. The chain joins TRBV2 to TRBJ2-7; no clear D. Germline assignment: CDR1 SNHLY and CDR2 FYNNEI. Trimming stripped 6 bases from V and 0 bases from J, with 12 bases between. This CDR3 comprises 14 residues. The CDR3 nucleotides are TGTGCCAGCAGCAACAGCTACAGCTCCTACGAGCAGTACTTC. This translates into CASSNSYSSYEQYF.

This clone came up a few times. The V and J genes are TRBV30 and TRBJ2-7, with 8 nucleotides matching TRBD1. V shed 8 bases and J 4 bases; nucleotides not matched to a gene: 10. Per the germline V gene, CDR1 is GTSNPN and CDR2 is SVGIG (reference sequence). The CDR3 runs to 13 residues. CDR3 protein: CAAQGALRYEQYF. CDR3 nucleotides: TGTGCCGCCCAGGGGGCCCTTAGATACGAGCAGTACTTC.